The present T cell receptor beta chain was sequenced within a study of T-cell memory formation after mild COVID-19. TCRdb itself ran the 5' RACE reads through MiXCR, one entry per CDR3 protein. The top ten clones hold about 8.1% of a sample with about 440,000 distinct CDR3 sequences, about 20% of them seen once. This clonotype was sampled from an adult woman who had mild COVID-19 (a few samples of this study predate the infection). Cell type and time point are not known. What was sequenced was PBMCs or a T cell subset sorted from them (not recorded which).

In DNA form, the CDR3 reads TGTGCCAGCAGTGAGGGGACTAGTCCCTACTTC. It translates to CASSEGTSPYF. The chain combines TRBV2 with TRBJ2-5; 8 bases align to TRBD2. In germline, CDR1 is SNHLY, CDR2 FYNNEI. This CDR3 region has 11 residues. Unmatched junction bases numbered 5, after V lost 3 bases and J lost 14 bases.